Each of the 2 T cell receptor beta chains below was sequenced from the same sample in a study of post-analysis software for immune sequencing data. Findings and limits, study-wide: Patients had higher frequencies than controls of a few TRBV segments, including TRBV5-6, TRBV5-1 and TRBV20-1.

Unique molecular identifiers had been added to the TCR beta cDNA libraries. TCRdb independently ran MiXCR on the PCR reads; one entry per CDR3 protein. This sample carries about 800,000 distinct CDR3 sequences, roughly 29% of them seen once, and the ten largest clones take approximately 0.55%. No antigens are known for them. The sample taken for sequencing was blood. The receptor set was obtained from a girl between 10 and 17 years old with multiple sclerosis.

This chain uses TRBV20-1 with TRBJ1-2; the match to TRBD1 covers 8 bases. J was trimmed by 1 base and V by 5 bases; bases with no gene match: 3. Germline assignment: CDR1 DFQATT and CDR2 SNEGSKA (reference sequence). The CDR3 has 13 amino acids. The CDR3 bases are TGCAGTGCTGTGGACAGGGATAACTATGGCTACACCTTC. Translation gives CSAVDRDNYGYTF.

This chain uses TRBV20-1 with TRBJ2-7, with TRBD1 matching over 10 bases. This CDR3 has 15 amino acids. Trimming took 3 bases from V and 7 from J; bases not matched to a gene: 12. The germline V gene has CDR1 DFQATT and CDR2 SNEGSKA (reference sequence). CDR3 sequence (DNA): TGCAGTGCTAGGACCGGGACAGGGGACTACAATGAGCAGTACTTC. It yields the protein CSARTGTGDYNEQYF.